This T cell receptor beta chain was recovered during a study of vaccination effects on CD4 cells after COVID-19. Note on this clone: Its antigen is undetermined.

Regarding the study as a whole: Cross-reaction with common cold coronaviruses was seen in only 1 of 255 vaccine-induced clones from healthy vaccinees.

This table comes from immunoSEQ multiplex PCR, and its TCRdb copy is limited to in-frame clones, with some not included. The data show some 22,000 clones, with around 70% seen just once and 20% to 30% held by the top ten. The CDR3 runs to 15 residues. The V gene's germline CDR1 is SGHDN and CDR2 FVKESK. The germline V and J ends were trimmed by 0 bases and 11 bases, with 19 bases remaining between them. Under the ViraFEST assay, PBMC were stimulated with viral peptide pools so that antigen-specific CD4+ T cells expanded. Sequencing was performed afterwards. A roughly 11-day culture period preceded the isolation of CD4+ T cells. Vaccinated participants had no history of SARS-CoV-2 infection and tested negative for nucleocapsid antibodies.

This sequence originates from a human donor who received a COVID-19 vaccine. This specimen was CD4+ T cells from PBMCs cultured with HCoV-NL63 spike peptides, taken before COVID-19 vaccination. The chain combines TRBV14 with TRBJ1-1; D uncertain. CDR3 protein: CASSQEAHSVSMAFF. In DNA form, the CDR3 reads TGTGCCAGCAGCCAAGAAGCTCACAGTGTCTCCATGGCTTTCTTT.